This T cell receptor (beta chain) was captured by sequencing in a study of CD8 T cells in Susac syndrome. Study-wide findings and caveats: The study's TCR sequencing and HLA analysis drew on a certain number of individuals. That number was acknowledged as relatively small.

To note about this clonotype: Its antigen remains unidentified.

RNA, at roughly 0.45 to 1 ug, was reverse transcribed with random hexamers. A multiplex approach, immunoSEQ multiplex PCR, amplified TCR beta CDR3 across 54 Vbeta and 13 Jbeta. Via MiXCR, TCRdb re-called the immunoSEQ multiplex PCR reads, giving one row per CDR3 protein. The repertoire consists of some 200,000 distinct CDR3 sequences, with 90% to 95% occurring once and the leading ten covering around 0.085%. It was negative isolation that provided the CD8+ and CD4+ T cells, whereas TEMRA cells were enriched by FACS. Germline V lookup: CDR1 SQVTM, CDR2 ANQGSEA. This CDR3 is built from 14 residues. Trimming shortened V by 5 bases and J by 3 bases, and 16 bases separated the two germline ends.

The origin of this receptor is a human donor with multiple sclerosis. The gene calls are TRBV29-1 and TRBJ1-1, with no clear D. Material: CD4+ T cells from PBMCs. CDR3 protein: CSVPDRGQDTEAFF. The CDR3 coding sequence is TGCAGCGTTCCGGACCGAGGTCAGGACACTGAAGCTTTCTTT.